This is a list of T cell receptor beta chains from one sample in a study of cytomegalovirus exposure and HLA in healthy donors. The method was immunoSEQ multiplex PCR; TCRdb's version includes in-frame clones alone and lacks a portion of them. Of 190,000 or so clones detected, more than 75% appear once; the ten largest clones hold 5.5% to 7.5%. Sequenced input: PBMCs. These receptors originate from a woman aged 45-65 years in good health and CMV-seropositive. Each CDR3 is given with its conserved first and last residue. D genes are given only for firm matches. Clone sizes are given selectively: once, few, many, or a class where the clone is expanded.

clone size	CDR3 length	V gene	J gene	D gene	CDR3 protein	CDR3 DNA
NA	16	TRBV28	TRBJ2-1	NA	CASSSHQIVSYNEQFF	TGTGCCAGCAGTTCGCATCAGATCGTTTCATACAATGAGCAGTTCTTC
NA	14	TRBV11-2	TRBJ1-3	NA	CASSATGRGNTIYF	TGTGCCAGCAGTGCAACGGGTAGAGGAAACACCATATATTTT
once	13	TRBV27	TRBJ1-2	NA	CASNDGRRGGYTF	TGTGCCAGCAATGACGGCCGGAGGGGTGGCTACACCTTC
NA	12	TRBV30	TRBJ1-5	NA	CAWSQTGQPQHF	TGTGCCTGGAGTCAGACGGGTCAGCCCCAGCATTTT
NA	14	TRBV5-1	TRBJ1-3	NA	CASSFGTPGNTIYF	TGCGCCAGCAGCTTCGGGACTCCTGGAAACACCATATATTTT
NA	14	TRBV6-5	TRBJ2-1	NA	CASRRGFSYNEQFF	TGTGCCAGCAGAAGGGGGTTCTCCTACAATGAGCAGTTCTTC
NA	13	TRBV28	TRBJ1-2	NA	CASTVAGARGYTF	TGTGCCAGCACTGTTGCGGGGGCGCGGGGCTACACCTTC
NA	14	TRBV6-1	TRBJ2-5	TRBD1	CASTQTGGLETQYF	TGTGCCAGCACTCAGACAGGGGGCTTAGAGACCCAGTACTTC
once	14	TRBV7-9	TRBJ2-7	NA	CASSLNGLSYEQYF	TGTGCCAGCAGCTTAAATGGACTCTCCTACGAGCAGTACTTC
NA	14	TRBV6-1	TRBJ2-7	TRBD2	CVSRRTSGGYEQYF	TGTGTCAGCAGGCGGACTAGCGGGGGATACGAGCAGTACTTC
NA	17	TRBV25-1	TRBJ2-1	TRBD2	CASSEYKDGLAGGKQFF	TGTGCCAGCAGTGAATATAAGGACGGGCTAGCGGGAGGGAAGCAGTTCTTC
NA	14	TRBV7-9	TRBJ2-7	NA	CSSSLDKGFDEQYF	TGTTCCAGCAGCCTCGACAAGGGGTTTGACGAGCAGTACTTC
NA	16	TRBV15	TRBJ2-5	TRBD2	CATSRGLAGGKETQYF	TGTGCCACCAGCAGAGGACTAGCGGGAGGTAAAGAGACCCAGTACTTC
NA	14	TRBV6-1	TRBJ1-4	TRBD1	CASSTQGVNEKLFF	TGTGCCAGCAGTACCCAGGGGGTAAATGAAAAACTGTTTTTT
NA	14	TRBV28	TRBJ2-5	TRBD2	CASSLAGGQETQYF	TGTGCCAGCAGTTTAGCGGGGGGACAAGAGACCCAGTACTTC
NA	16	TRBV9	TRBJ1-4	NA	CASSVGSANIVEKLFF	TGTGCCAGCAGCGTAGGTTCTGCGAATATCGTGGAAAAACTGTTTTTT
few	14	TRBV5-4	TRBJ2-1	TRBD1	CASSSGTGNVEQFF	TGTGCCAGCAGCTCCGGGACAGGGAATGTTGAGCAGTTCTTC
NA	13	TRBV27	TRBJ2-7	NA	CASSLERSYEQYF	TGTGCCAGCAGTTTAGAGCGCTCCTACGAGCAGTACTTC
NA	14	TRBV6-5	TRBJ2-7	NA	CASSYSRRAYEQYF	TGTGCCAGCAGTTACTCGAGGAGGGCCTACGAGCAGTACTTC
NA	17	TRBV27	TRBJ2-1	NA	CASSLAIGASSYNEQFF	TGTGCCAGCAGTTTGGCCATTGGTGCTAGCTCCTACAATGAGCAGTTCTTC
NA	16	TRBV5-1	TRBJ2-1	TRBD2	CASSLGGLAVYNEQFF	TGCGCCAGCAGCTTGGGGGGCCTAGCGGTTTACAATGAGCAGTTCTTC
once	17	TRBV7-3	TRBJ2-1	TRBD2	CASSSVAGGPGYNEQFF	TGTGCCAGCAGCTCGGTAGCGGGAGGGCCTGGTTACAATGAGCAGTTCTTC
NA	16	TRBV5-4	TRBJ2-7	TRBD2	CASSSGLAGGPPEQYF	TGTGCCAGCAGCTCCGGTCTGGCGGGGGGCCCACCCGAGCAGTACTTC
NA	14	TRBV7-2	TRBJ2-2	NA	CASSLAPHTGELFF	TGTGCCAGCTCTCTGGCACCCCACACCGGGGAGCTGTTTTTT
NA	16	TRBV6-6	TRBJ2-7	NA	CASSLNRDMPSYEQYF	TGTGCCAGCAGTTTAAACCGGGACATGCCCTCCTACGAGCAGTACTTC
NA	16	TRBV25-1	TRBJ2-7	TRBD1	CASSASGQGADYEQYF	TGTGCCAGCAGTGCCTCTGGACAGGGCGCGGACTACGAGCAGTACTTC
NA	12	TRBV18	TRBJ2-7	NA	CASSPDYYEQYF	TGTGCCAGCTCACCGGACTACTACGAGCAGTACTTC
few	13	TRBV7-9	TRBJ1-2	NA	CASSLEGIYGYTF	TGTGCCAGCAGCTTAGAGGGGATCTATGGCTACACCTTC
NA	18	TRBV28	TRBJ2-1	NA	CASSFSRPVAHLGWEQFF	TGTGCCAGCAGTTTTTCAAGACCGGTAGCTCATTTAGGATGGGAGCAGTTCTTC
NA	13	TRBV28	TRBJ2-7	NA	CASSFGRSYEQYF	TGTGCCAGCAGTTTCGGTAGATCCTACGAGCAGTACTTC
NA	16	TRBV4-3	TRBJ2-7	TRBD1	CASSQVLTQGWNEQYF	TGCGCCAGCAGCCAAGTCCTTACACAGGGGTGGAACGAGCAGTACTTC
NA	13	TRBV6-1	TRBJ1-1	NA	CASRGLGNTEAFF	TGTGCCAGCAGGGGGCTGGGTAACACTGAAGCTTTCTTT
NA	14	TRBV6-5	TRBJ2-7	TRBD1	CASSSDRGIHEQYF	TGTGCCAGCAGCAGCGACAGGGGGATCCACGAGCAGTACTTC
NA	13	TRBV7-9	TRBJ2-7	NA	CASNPTGTYEQYF	TGTGCCAGCAACCCGACAGGAACCTACGAGCAGTACTTC
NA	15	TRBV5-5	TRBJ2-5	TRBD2	CASSRLAGGQETQYF	TGTGCCAGCAGCCGACTAGCGGGGGGCCAAGAGACCCAGTACTTC
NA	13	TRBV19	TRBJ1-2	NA	CASRPRQDNGYTF	TGTGCCAGTAGACCGAGACAGGATAATGGCTACACCTTC
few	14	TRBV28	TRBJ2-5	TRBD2	CASSLGGRAETQYF	TGTGCCAGCAGTTTGGGTGGGAGGGCGGAGACCCAGTACTTC
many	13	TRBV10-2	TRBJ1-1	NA	CASREEVNTEAFF	TGCGCCAGCAGGGAGGAGGTGAACACTGAAGCTTTCTTT
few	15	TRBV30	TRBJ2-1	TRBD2	CAWTRLAGSVGEQFF	TGTGCCTGGACCCGACTAGCGGGATCAGTTGGTGAGCAGTTCTTC
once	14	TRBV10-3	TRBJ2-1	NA	CAISEGGSYNEQFF	TGTGCCATCAGTGAGGGAGGCTCCTACAATGAGCAGTTCTTC
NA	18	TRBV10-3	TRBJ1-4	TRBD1	CAISDYEGGDRGNEKLFF	TGTGCCATCAGTGATTATGAAGGGGGTGACAGGGGTAATGAAAAACTGTTTTTT
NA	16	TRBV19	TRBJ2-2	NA	CATHNAGRGVTGELFF	TGTGCCACCCACAACGCCGGGAGAGGGGTCACCGGGGAGCTGTTTTTT
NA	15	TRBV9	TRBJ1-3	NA	CASSVGAVGGNTIYF	TGTGCCAGCAGCGTAGGGGCAGTAGGTGGAAACACCATATATTTT
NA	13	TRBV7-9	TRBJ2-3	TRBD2	CASSLSGGDTQYF	TGTGCCAGCAGCTTATCGGGGGGAGATACGCAGTATTTT
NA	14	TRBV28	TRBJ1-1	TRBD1	CASSWGQGRTEAFF	TGTGCCAGCAGTTGGGGACAGGGAAGGACTGAAGCTTTCTTT
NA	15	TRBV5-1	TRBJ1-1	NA	CASSLAPGSNTEAFF	TGCGCCAGCAGCTTGGCCCCGGGTTCGAACACTGAAGCTTTCTTT
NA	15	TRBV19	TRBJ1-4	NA	CATRLSPGGDEKLFF	TGTGCCACCCGTCTAAGTCCCGGGGGGGATGAAAAACTGTTTTTT
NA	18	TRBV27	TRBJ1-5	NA	CASAKRLKTSSGDQPQHF	TGTGCCAGCGCTAAACGATTGAAGACCAGCAGCGGGGATCAGCCCCAGCATTTT